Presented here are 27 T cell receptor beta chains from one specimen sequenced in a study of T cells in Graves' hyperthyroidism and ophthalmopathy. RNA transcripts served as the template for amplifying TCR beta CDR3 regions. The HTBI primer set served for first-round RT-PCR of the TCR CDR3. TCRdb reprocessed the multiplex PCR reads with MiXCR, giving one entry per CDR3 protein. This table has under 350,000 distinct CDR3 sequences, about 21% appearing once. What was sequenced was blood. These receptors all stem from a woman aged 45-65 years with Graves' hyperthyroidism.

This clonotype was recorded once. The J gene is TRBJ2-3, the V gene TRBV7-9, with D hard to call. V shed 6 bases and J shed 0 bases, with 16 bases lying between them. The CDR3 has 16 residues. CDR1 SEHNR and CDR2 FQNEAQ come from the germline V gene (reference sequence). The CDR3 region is CASRTGGGSSTDTQYF. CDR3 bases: TGTGCCAGCAGGACCGGCGGTGGATCTAGCACAGATACGCAGTATTTT.

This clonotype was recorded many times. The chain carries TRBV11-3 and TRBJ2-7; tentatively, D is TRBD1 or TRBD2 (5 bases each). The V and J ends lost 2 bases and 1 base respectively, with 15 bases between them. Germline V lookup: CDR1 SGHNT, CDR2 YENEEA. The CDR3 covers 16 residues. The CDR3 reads CASSLSRDPRSYEQYF. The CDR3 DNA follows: TGTGCCAGCAGCTTATCCAGGGACCCTCGTTCCTACGAGCAGTACTTC.

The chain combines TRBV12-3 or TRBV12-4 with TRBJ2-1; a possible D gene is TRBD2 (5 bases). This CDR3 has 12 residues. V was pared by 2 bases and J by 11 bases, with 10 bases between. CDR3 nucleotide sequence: TGTGCCAGCAGTTTAAACGAGCGGCAGCAGTTCTTC. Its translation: CASSLNERQQFF.

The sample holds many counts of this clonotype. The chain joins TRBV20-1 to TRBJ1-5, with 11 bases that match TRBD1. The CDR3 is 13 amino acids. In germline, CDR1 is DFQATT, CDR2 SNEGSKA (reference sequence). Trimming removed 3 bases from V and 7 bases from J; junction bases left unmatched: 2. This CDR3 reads CSASWDRGQPQHF. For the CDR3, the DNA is TGCAGTGCTAGCTGGGACAGGGGGCAGCCCCAGCATTTT.

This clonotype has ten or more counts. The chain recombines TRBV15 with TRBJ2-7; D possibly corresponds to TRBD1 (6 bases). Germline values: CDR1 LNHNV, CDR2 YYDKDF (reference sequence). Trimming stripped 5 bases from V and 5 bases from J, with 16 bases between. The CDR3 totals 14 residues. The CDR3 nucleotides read TGTGCCACCAGCCGTTGGCCACAGGGCGACGAGCAGTACTTC. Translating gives CATSRWPQGDEQYF.

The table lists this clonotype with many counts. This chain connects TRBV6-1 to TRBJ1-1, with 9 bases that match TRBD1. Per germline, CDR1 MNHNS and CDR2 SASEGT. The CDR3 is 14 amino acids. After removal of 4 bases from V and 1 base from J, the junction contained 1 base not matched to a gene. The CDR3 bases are TGTGCCAGCAGTGGGGGACAGGGGAACACTGAAGCTTTCTTT. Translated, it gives CASSGGQGNTEAFF.

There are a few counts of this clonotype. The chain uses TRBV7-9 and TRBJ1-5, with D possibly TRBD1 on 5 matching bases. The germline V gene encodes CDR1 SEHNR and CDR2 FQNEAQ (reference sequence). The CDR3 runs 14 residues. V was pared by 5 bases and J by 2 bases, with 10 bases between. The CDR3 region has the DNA TGTGCCAGCAGCCGAGGGGATGGCAATCAGCCCCAGCATTTT. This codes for CASSRGDGNQPQHF.

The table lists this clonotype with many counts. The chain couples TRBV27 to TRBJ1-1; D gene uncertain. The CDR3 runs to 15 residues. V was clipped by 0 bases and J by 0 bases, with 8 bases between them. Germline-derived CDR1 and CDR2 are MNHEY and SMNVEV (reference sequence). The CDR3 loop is CASSLSPYMNTEAFF. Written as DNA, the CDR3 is TGTGCCAGCAGTTTATCGCCGTACATGAACACTGAAGCTTTCTTT.

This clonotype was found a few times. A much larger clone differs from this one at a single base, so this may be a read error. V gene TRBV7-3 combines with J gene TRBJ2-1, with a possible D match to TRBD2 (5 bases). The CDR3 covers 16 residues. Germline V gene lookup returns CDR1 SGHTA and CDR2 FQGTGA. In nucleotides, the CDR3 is TGTGCCAGCAGCCCCAGCGGCCTGAGCTCCTACAATGAGCGGTTCTTC. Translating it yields CASSPSGLSSYNERFF.

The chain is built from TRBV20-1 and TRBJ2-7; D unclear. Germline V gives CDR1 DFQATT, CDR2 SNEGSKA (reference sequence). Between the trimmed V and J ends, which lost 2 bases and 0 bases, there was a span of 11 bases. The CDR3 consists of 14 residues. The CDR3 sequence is CSARFGYSSYEQYF. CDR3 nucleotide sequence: TGCAGTGCTAGATTTGGATATAGCTCCTACGAGCAGTACTTC.

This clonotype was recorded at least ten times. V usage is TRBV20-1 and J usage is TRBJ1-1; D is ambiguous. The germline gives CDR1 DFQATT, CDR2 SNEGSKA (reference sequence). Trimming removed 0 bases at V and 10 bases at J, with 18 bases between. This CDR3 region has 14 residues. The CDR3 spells CSAREAGNAPGAFF. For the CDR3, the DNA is TGCAGTGCTAGAGAGGCGGGGAATGCGCCTGGAGCTTTCTTT.

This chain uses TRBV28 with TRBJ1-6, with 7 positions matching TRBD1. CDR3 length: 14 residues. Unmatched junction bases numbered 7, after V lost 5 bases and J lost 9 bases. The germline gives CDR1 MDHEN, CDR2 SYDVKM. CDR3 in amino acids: CASSLRGLGSPLHF. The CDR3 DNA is TGTGCCAGCAGTCTAAGGGGGCTGGGTTCACCCCTCCACTTT.

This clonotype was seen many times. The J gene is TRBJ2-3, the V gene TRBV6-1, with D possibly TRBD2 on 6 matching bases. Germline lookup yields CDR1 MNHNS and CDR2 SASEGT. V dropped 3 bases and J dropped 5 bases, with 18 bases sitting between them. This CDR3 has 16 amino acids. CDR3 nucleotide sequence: TGTGCCAGCAGTGATAGACCTACTAGCTTCGGAGATACGCAGTATTTT. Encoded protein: CASSDRPTSFGDTQYF.

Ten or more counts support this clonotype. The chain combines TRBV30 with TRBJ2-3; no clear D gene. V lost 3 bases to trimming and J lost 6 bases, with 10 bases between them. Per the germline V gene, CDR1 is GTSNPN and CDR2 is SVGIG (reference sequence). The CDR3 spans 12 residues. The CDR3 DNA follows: TGTGCCTGGAGCCCCAGCAGGGATACGCAGTATTTT. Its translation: CAWSPSRDTQYF.

CDR3 bases: TGTGCCACCCGGGACAGCTTGTATGGCTACACCTTC. Amino acids: CATRDSLYGYTF. This chain joins TRBV19 and TRBJ1-2; 7 nucleotides match TRBD1. CDR3 length equals 12 residues. In germline, CDR1 is LNHDA, CDR2 SQIVND (reference sequence). V lost 10 bases to trimming and J lost 5 bases; unmatched junction nucleotides: 7. Using reference TRBV19 and TRBJ1-2 for the parts outside the CDR3, the full variable domain is DGGITQSPKYLFRKEGQNVTLSCEQNLNHDAMYWYRQDPGQGLRLIYYSQIVNDFQKGDIAEGYSVSREKKESFPLTVTSAQKNPTAFYLCATRDSLYGYTFGSGTRLTVV.

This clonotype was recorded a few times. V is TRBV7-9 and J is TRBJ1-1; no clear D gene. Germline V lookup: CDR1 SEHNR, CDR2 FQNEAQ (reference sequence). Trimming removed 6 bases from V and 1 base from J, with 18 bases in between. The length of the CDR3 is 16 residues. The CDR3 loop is CASSPDRAEGNTEAFF. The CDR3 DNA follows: TGTGCCAGCAGTCCCGATCGAGCCGAAGGGAACACTGAAGCTTTCTTT.

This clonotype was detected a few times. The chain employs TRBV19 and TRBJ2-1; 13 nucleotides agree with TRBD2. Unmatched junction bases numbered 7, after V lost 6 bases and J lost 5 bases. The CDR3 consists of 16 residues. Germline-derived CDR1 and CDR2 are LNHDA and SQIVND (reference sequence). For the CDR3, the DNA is TGTGCCAGTAGGAAGAATGGACTAGCGGGAGACAATGAGCAGTTCTTC. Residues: CASRKNGLAGDNEQFF.

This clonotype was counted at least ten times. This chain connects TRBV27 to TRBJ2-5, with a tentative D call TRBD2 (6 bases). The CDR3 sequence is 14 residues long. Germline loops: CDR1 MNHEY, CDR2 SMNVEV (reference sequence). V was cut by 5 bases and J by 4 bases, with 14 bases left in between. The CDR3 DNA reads TGTGCCAGCAGTCCGCCGAGGCGGGGAGAGACCCAGTACTTC. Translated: CASSPPRRGETQYF.

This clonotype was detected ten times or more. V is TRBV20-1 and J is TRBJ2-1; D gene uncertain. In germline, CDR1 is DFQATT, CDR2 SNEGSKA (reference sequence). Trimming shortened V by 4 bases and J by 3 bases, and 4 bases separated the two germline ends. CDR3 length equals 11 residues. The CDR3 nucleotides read TGCAGTGCTAATCTCTACAATGAGCAGTTCTTC. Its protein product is CSANLYNEQFF.

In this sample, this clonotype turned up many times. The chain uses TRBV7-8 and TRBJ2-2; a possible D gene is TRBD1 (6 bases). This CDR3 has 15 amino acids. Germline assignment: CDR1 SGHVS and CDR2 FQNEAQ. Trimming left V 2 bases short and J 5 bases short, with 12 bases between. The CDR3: CASSLKRQGTGELFF. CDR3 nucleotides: TGTGCCAGCAGCTTAAAACGGCAGGGGACCGGGGAGCTGTTTTTT.

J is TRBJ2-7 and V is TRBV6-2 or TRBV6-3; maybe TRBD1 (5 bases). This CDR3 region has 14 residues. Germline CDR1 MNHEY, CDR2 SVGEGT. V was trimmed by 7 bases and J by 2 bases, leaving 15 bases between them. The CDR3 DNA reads TGTGCCAGCAAGGGGCCAGGGTGGACCTACGAGCAGTACTTC. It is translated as CASKGPGWTYEQYF.

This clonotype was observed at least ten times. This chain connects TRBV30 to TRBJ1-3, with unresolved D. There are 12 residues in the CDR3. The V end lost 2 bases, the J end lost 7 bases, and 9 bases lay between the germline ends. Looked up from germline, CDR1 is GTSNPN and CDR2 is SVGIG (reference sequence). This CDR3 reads CAWSRLRNTIYF. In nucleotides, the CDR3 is TGTGCCTGGAGTCGGCTACGGAACACCATATATTTT. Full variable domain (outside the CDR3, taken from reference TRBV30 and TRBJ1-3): SQTIHQWPATLVQPVGSPLSLECTVEGTSNPNLYWYRQAAGRGLQLLFYSVGIGQISSEVPQNLSASRPQDRQFILSSKKLLLSDSGFYLCAWSRLRNTIYFGEGSWLTVV.

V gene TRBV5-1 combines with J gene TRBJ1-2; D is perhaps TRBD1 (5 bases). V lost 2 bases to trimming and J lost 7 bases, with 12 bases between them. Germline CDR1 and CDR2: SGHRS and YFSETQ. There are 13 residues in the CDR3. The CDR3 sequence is CASSFSQGAGYTF. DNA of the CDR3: TGCGCCAGCAGCTTCTCGCAGGGTGCTGGCTACACCTTC.

CDR3 sequence (DNA): TGTGCCAGCACGGCGGCAACGGTGGAGAGTGGTAATGAGCAGTTCTTC. Translated, it gives CASTAATVESGNEQFF. The genes are TRBV6-2 or TRBV6-3 and TRBJ2-1; D call uncertain. The V end was cut by 7 bases, the J end by 7 bases, with 23 bases between. Germline CDR1 MNHEY, CDR2 SVGEGT. The CDR3 is made up of 16 amino acids.

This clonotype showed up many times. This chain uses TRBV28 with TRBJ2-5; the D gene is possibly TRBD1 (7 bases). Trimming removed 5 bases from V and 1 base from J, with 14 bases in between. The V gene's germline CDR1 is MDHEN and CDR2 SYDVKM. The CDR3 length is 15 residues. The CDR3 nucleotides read TGTGCCAGCAGTCCGCGGGACAGCCGCCAAGAGACCCAGTACTTC. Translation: CASSPRDSRQETQYF. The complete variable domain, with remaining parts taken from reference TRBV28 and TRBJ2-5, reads DVKVTQSSRYLVKRTGEKVFLECVQDMDHENMFWYRQDPGLGLRLIYFSYDVKMKEKGDIPEGYSVSREKKERFSLILESASTNQTSMYLCASSPRDSRQETQYFGPGTRLLVL.

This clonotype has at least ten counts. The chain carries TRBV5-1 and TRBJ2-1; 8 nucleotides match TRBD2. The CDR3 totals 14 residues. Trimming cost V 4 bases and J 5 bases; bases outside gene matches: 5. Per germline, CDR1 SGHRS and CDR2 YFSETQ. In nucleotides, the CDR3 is TGCGCCAGCAGCCCCCGAGCGGGAGACAATGAGCAGTTCTTC. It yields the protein CASSPRAGDNEQFF. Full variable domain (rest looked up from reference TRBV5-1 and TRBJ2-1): KAGVTQTPRYLIKTRGQQVTLSCSPISGHRSVSWYQQTPGQGLQFLFEYFSETQRNKGNFPGRFSGRQFSNSRSEMNVSTLELGDSALYLCASSPRAGDNEQFFGPGTRLTVL.

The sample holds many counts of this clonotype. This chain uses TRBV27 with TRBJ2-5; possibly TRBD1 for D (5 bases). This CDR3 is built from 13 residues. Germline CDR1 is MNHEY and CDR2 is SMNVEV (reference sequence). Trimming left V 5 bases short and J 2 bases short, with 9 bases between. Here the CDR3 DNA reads TGTGCCAGCAGTATCAGGGTACAAGAGACCCAGTACTTC. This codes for CASSIRVQETQYF.